These 24 T cell receptor beta chains originate from one sample sequenced in a study of tumour-infiltrating T cells in Burkitt lymphoma. Data came from immunoSEQ multiplex PCR; TCRdb stores just in-frame clones and leaves some out. The sample consists of some 7,800 clones, over 60% of them appearing once. The sample taken for sequencing was tumor tissue. The receptors were gathered from a human donor with diffuse large B-cell lymphoma.

V usage is TRBV5-1 and J usage is TRBJ2-1; 9 bases map to TRBD2. The CDR3 runs 13 residues. Trimming at V came to 7 bases and at J to 4 bases, leaving 3 bases not matched to a gene. The V gene's germline CDR1 is SGHRS and CDR2 YFSETQ. CDR3 loop: CASGLAGYNEQFF. The CDR3 DNA sequence: TGCGCCAGCGGCCTAGCGGGGTACAATGAGCAGTTCTTC.

The CDR3 spells CASSPRGTGELFF. Written as DNA, the CDR3 is TGTGCCAGCAGCCCCCGAGGCACCGGGGAGCTGTTTTTT. This chain connects TRBV9 to TRBJ2-2; D is unresolved. The CDR3 spans 13 residues. V dropped 4 bases and J dropped 4 bases, with 8 bases sitting between them. From germline, CDR1 is SGDLS and CDR2 YYNGEE.

Points on this clone: The junction departs from germline at one end; a sequencing error may be responsible. The chain links TRBV15 to TRBJ1-5; D remains unclear. This CDR3 region has 14 residues. The germline V gene has CDR1 LNHNV and CDR2 YYDKDF (reference sequence). Here the CDR3 DNA reads TGTGCCACCAACAGAGATGCAACCAATCAGCCCCAGCATTTT. This encodes CATNRDATNQPQHF.

The rearrangement uses TRBV4-3 and TRBJ2-7, with D tentatively TRBD2 (6 bases). This CDR3 comprises 14 residues. CDR1 LGHNA and CDR2 YSLEER come from the germline V gene. Between the trimmed V and J ends, which lost 1 base and 3 bases, there was a span of 10 bases. CDR3: CASSQGLGGYEQYF. The CDR3 coding sequence is TGCGCCAGCAGCCAAGGGCTGGGGGGCTACGAGCAGTACTTC.

The chain recombines TRBV10-2 with TRBJ1-1, with TRBD1 as a possible D gene (6 bases). Trimming removed 0 bases from V and 5 bases from J, with 16 bases in between. CDR3 size: 16 residues. Germline CDR1 WSHSY, CDR2 SAAADI. CDR3 amino acids: CASSESRGVQLTEAFF. CDR3 DNA sequence: TGCGCCAGCAGTGAGTCGAGGGGGGTACAGCTTACTGAAGCTTTCTTT.

The chain employs TRBV5-5 and TRBJ1-5, with a possible D match to TRBD1 (6 bases). Germline CDR1 SGHKS, CDR2 YYEKEE (reference sequence). The CDR3 is made up of 15 amino acids. Trimming removed 6 bases at V and 2 bases at J, with 15 bases between. CDR3 region: CASTKGVERNQPQHF. CDR3 nucleotides: TGTGCCAGCACCAAGGGGGTAGAGCGCAATCAGCCCCAGCATTTT.

This chain links TRBV9 with TRBJ1-2; weak D call: TRBD1 (6 bases). Germline lookup yields CDR1 SGDLS and CDR2 YYNGEE. V lost 4 bases, J lost 4 bases, and 20 bases lay in between. This CDR3 contains 16 residues. DNA of the CDR3: TGTGCCAGCAGCCCGAACGTGGGGGGGCTTGGCTATGGCTACACCTTC. Protein sequence: CASSPNVGGLGYGYTF.

This chain joins TRBV21-1 and TRBJ1-3; the table gives TRBD1 as D, unverified against the DNA. TRBV21-1 is a listed pseudogene. The CDR3 totals 12 residues. The CDR3 loop reads CASRASGNTIYF. The CDR3 nucleotides are TGTGCCAGCAGGGCAAGTGGAAACACCATATATTTT.

This chain joins TRBV10-2 and TRBJ1-4; D remains unclear. The CDR3 sequence is 13 residues long. V was cut by 4 bases and J by 8 bases, with 11 bases left in between. The germline V gene encodes CDR1 WSHSY and CDR2 SAAADI. CDR3 region: CASSGNSGEKLFF. The CDR3 DNA reads as TGCGCCAGCAGTGGTAACAGTGGGGAAAAACTGTTTTTT.

This rearrangement joins TRBV2 to TRBJ1-5; D is unclear. This CDR3 is built from 15 residues. The germline V and J ends were trimmed by 3 bases and 0 bases, with 9 bases remaining between them. Germline lookup yields CDR1 SNHLY and CDR2 FYNNEI. The CDR3 coding sequence is TGTGCCAGCAGTGACTTAAACCCTAGCAATCAGCCCCAGCATTTT. Translation: CASSDLNPSNQPQHF. Looking up the rest from reference TRBV2 and TRBJ1-5 gives the full variable domain: EPEVTQTPSHQVTQMGQEVILRCVPISNHLYFYWYRQILGQKVEFLVSFYNNEISEKSEIFDDQFSVERPDGSNFTLKIRSTKLEDSAMYFCASSDLNPSNQPQHFGDGTRLSIL.

By share, this clone ranks as medium-sized. The V and J genes are TRBV7-6 and TRBJ1-1, with D possibly TRBD1 on 5 matching bases. V was cut by 3 bases and J by 1 base, with 6 bases left in between. From germline, CDR1 is SGHVS and CDR2 FNYEAQ. The CDR3 runs 13 residues. The DNA of the CDR3 is TGTGCCAGCAGCTTGGGGACGAACACTGAAGCTTTCTTT. It specifies CASSLGTNTEAFF.

The chain recombines TRBV5-6 with TRBJ2-3, with D tentatively TRBD1 (5 bases). This CDR3 is built from 14 residues. Germline values: CDR1 SGHDT, CDR2 YYEEEE. V was pared by 2 bases and J by 5 bases, with 12 bases between. The CDR3, as DNA: TGTGCCAGCAGCTTAATGGGGCCCGGAGATACGCAGTATTTT. It codes for CASSLMGPGDTQYF.

The chain combines TRBV4-1 with TRBJ1-2, with D hard to call. V lost 0 bases, J lost 3 bases, and 11 bases lay in between. The CDR3 is made up of 15 amino acids. Germline V gene lookup returns CDR1 MGHRA and CDR2 YSYEKL. DNA for the CDR3: TGCGCCAGCAGCCAAGATCGGCGCGGGGACTATGGCTACACCTTC. As protein: CASSQDRRGDYGYTF.

This clone was picked up one time. CDR3 protein: CASTLTGPTDTQYF. The CDR3 DNA reads TGTGCCAGCACCCTGACAGGGCCAACAGATACGCAGTATTTT. The chain joins TRBV2 to TRBJ2-3; 7 bases agree with TRBD1. Per germline, CDR1 SNHLY and CDR2 FYNNEI. V was clipped by 7 bases and J by 3 bases; unmatched bases: 7. The CDR3 length is 14 residues. The full variable domain, with the rest looked up from reference TRBV2 and TRBJ2-3, is EPEVTQTPSHQVTQMGQEVILRCVPISNHLYFYWYRQILGQKVEFLVSFYNNEISEKSEIFDDQFSVERPDGSNFTLKIRSTKLEDSAMYFCASTLTGPTDTQYFGPGTRLTVL.

The chain is built from TRBV19 and TRBJ1-2; unclear D gene. The CDR3 totals 13 residues. Deletions cut 5 bases from V and 2 bases from J, with 9 bases between. From germline, CDR1 is LNHDA and CDR2 SQIVND (reference sequence). This chain's CDR3 is CASSPQENYGYTF. CDR3 in DNA: TGTGCCAGTAGTCCCCAGGAAAACTATGGCTACACCTTC.

The chain uses TRBV5-1 and TRBJ1-3; D may be TRBD1 (5 bases). Germline CDR1 SGHRS, CDR2 YFSETQ. The CDR3 has 16 amino acids. Between the trimmed V and J ends, which lost 0 bases and 4 bases, there was a span of 14 bases. DNA for the CDR3: TGCGCCAGCAGCTTGGAGTCGGGGACGCACGGAAACACCATATATTTT. Translation gives CASSLESGTHGNTIYF.

This clone has just a few counts. The V call is TRBV6-5, the J call TRBJ1-6; D is ambiguous. CDR1 is MNHEY and CDR2 is SVGAGI in the germline V gene. The CDR3 is 12 amino acids. V was clipped by 7 bases and J by 10 bases, with 11 bases between them. The CDR3 DNA sequence: TGTGCCAGCACAGAAATGGGGTCACCCCTCCACTTT. Its protein is CASTEMGSPLHF.

This clone was observed a single time. The CDR3 loop is CAWTSRTGPHTEAFF. The CDR3 DNA sequence: TGTGCCTGGACTAGCAGGACAGGGCCCCACACTGAAGCTTTCTTT. The rearrangement links TRBV30 to TRBJ1-1, with 8 nucleotides matching TRBD1. The length of the CDR3 is 15 residues. CDR1 GTSNPN and CDR2 SVGIG come from the germline V gene (reference sequence). Trimming removed 4 bases from V and 3 bases from J; junction bases left unmatched: 10.

This clone has just a few counts. The V gene is TRBV9, the J gene TRBJ2-7, with TRBD2 matching 11 bases. The germline CDR1 and CDR2 sequences are SGDLS and YYNGEE. This CDR3 has 15 amino acids. V lost 0 bases to trimming and J lost 7 bases; unmatched junction nucleotides: 6. The DNA of the CDR3 is TGTGCCAGCAGCGTAGGACTAGCGGGGACCAAGGAGCAGTACTTC. It yields the protein CASSVGLAGTKEQYF. The full variable domain, completed using reference TRBV9 and TRBJ2-7, is DSGVTQTPKHLITATGQRVTLRCSPRSGDLSVYWYQQSLDQGLQFLIQYYNGEERAKGNILERFSAQQFPDLHSELNLSSLELGDSALYFCASSVGLAGTKEQYFGPGTRLTVT.

The chain combines TRBV6-1 with TRBJ1-1; D may be TRBD1 (6 bases). Trimming removed 11 bases at V and 5 bases at J, with 21 bases between. This CDR3 comprises 14 residues. Germline V CDR1 and CDR2: MNHNS, SASEGT. In nucleotides, the CDR3 is TGTGCCTCCCGGGGGGCGGAAACGGGAACTGAAGCTTTCTTT. It translates to CASRGAETGTEAFF.

The rearrangement uses TRBV5-6 and TRBJ2-3; tentative D call: TRBD1 (5 bases). V lost 1 base to trimming and J lost 4 bases, with 10 bases between them. This CDR3 contains 14 residues. The germline V gene encodes CDR1 SGHDT and CDR2 YYEEEE. The CDR3 protein is CASSLFTGSDTQYF. In nucleotides, the CDR3 is TGTGCCAGCAGCTTGTTCACAGGATCAGATACGCAGTATTTT.

This chain links TRBV9 with TRBJ2-7, with D unclear. With 0 bases removed from V and 4 bases from J, the gap between germline ends came to 8 bases. CDR1 and CDR2 from the germline V gene are SGDLS and YYNGEE. This CDR3 region has 13 residues. CDR3: CASSVASAYEQYF. DNA for the CDR3: TGTGCCAGCAGCGTAGCGAGTGCTTACGAGCAGTACTTC. Together with reference TRBV9 and TRBJ2-7, the CDR3 gives the full variable domain: DSGVTQTPKHLITATGQRVTLRCSPRSGDLSVYWYQQSLDQGLQFLIQYYNGEERAKGNILERFSAQQFPDLHSELNLSSLELGDSALYFCASSVASAYEQYFGPGTRLTVT.

The chain is built from TRBV4-2 and TRBJ2-7, with TRBD2 matching 11 bases. CDR1 and CDR2 (germline): LGHNA, YNFKEQ. The V and J ends lost 4 bases and 3 bases, in that order; junction bases with no gene match: 23. This CDR3 spans 21 amino acids. CDR3 sequence: CASSPRSPGTATSGGFYEQYF. CDR3 nucleotide sequence: TGTGCCAGCAGCCCTAGGAGTCCCGGGACGGCAACTAGCGGGGGCTTCTACGAGCAGTACTTC.

The chain joins TRBV27 to TRBJ2-1; TRBD2 agrees at 8 bases. The CDR3 extends over 16 amino acids. CDR1 is MNHEY and CDR2 is SMNVEV in the germline V gene (reference sequence). The V segment lost 6 bases and the J segment 1 base; nucleotides outside the gene matches: 8. CDR3 nucleotides: TGTGCCAGCAGATTTCTGGGCGGGGGGTCCTACAATGAGCAGTTCTTC. This codes for CASRFLGGGSYNEQFF.